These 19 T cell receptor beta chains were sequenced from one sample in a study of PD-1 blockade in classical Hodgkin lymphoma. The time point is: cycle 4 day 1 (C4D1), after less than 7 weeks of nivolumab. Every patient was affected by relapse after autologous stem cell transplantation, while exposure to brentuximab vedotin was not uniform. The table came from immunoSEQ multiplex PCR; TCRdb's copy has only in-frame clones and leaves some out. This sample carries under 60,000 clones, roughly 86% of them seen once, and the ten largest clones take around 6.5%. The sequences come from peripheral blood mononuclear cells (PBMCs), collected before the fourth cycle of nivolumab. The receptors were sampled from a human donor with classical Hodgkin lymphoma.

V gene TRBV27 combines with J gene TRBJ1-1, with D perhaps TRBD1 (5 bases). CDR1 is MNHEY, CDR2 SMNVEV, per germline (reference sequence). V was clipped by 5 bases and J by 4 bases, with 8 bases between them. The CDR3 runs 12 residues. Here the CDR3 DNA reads TGTGCCAGCAGTCCCGGGGGCACTGAAGCTTTCTTT. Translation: CASSPGGTEAFF.

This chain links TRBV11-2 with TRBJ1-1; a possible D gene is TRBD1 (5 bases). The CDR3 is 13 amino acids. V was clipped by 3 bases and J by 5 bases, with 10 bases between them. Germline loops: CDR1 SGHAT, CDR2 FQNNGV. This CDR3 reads CASSFGGITEAFF. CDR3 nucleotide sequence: TGTGCCAGCAGCTTCGGGGGAATAACTGAAGCTTTCTTT.

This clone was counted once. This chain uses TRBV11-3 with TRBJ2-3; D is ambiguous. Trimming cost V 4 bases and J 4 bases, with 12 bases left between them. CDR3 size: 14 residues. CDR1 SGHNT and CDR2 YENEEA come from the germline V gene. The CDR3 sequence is CASSSSLGSDTQYF. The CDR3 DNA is TGTGCCAGCAGCTCATCGTTGGGTTCAGATACGCAGTATTTT.

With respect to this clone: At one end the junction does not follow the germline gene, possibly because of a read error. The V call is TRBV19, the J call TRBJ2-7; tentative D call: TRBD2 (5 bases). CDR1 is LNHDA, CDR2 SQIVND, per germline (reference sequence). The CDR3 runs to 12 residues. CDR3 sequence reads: CASGGLGYGQYF. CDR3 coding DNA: TGTGCCAGCGGAGGTTTGGGATACGGGCAGTACTTC.

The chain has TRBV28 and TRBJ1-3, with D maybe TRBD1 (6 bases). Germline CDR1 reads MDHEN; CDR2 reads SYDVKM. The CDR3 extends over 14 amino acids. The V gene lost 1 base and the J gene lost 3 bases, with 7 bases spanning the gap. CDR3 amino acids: CASSLSGVGNTIYF. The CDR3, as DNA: TGTGCCAGCAGTTTATCAGGGGTTGGAAACACCATATATTTT.

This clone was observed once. The DNA of the CDR3 is TGTGCCGCACGACTAGTGAACACCGGGGAGCTGTTTTTT. It encodes CAARLVNTGELFF. The genes are TRBV6-4 and TRBJ2-2, with D possibly TRBD2 on 6 matching bases. CDR3 length equals 13 residues. Germline V gene data show CDR1 as MRHNA and CDR2 as SNTAGT. V was pared by 11 bases and J by 1 base, with 11 bases between.

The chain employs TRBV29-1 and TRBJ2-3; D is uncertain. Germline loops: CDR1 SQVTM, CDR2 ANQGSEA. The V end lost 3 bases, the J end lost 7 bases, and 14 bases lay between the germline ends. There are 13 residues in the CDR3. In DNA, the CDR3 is TGCAGCGTTGAGAAGGGCAGCCTAAATACGCAGTATTTT. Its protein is CSVEKGSLNTQYF.

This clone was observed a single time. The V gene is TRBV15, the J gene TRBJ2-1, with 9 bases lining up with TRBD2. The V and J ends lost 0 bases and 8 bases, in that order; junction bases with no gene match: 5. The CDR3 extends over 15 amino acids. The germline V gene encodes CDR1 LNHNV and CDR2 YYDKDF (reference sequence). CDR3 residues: CATSRDGLARDEQFF. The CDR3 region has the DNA TGTGCCACCAGCAGAGACGGACTAGCGAGGGATGAGCAGTTCTTC. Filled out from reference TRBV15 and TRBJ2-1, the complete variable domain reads DAMVIQNPRYQVTQFGKPVTLSCSQTLNHNVMYWYQQKSSQAPKLLFHYYDKDFNNEADTPDNFQSRRPNTSFCFLDIRSPGLGDTAMYLCATSRDGLARDEQFFGPGTRLTVL.

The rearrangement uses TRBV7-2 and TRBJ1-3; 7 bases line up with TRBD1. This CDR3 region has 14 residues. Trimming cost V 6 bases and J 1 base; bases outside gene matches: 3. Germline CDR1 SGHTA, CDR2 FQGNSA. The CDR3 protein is CASSEQGSGNTIYF. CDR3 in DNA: TGTGCCAGCAGTGAACAGGGGTCTGGAAACACCATATATTTT. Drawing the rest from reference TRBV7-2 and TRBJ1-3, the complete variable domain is GAGVSQSPSNKVTEKGKDVELRCDPISGHTALYWYRQSLGQGLEFLIYFQGNSAPDKSGLPSDRFSAERTGGSVSTLTIQRTQQEDSAVYLCASSEQGSGNTIYFGEGSWLTVV.

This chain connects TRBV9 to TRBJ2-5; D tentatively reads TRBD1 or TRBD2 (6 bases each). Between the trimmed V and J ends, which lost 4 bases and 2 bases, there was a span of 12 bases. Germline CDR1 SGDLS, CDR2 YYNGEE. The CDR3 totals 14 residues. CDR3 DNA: TGTGCCAGCAGCCGCCGGGGGCTTCAAGAGACCCAGTACTTC. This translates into CASSRRGLQETQYF.

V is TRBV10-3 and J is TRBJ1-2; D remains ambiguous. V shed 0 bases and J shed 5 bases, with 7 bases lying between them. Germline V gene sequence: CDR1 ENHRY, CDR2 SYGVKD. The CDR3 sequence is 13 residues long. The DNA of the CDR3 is TGTGCCATCAGTGAGTCTCAGTTATATGGCTACACCTTC. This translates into CAISESQLYGYTF.

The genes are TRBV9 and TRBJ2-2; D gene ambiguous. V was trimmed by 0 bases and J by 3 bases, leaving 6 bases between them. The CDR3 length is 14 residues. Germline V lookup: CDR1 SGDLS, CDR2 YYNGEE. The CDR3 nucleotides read TGTGCCAGCAGCGTAGTCACCGACACCGGGGAGCTGTTTTTT. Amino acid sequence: CASSVVTDTGELFF.

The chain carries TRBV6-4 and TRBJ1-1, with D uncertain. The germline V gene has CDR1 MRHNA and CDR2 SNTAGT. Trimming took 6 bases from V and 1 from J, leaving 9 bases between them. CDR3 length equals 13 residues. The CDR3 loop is CASSAGRNTEAFF. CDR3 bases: TGTGCCAGCAGCGCGGGCAGGAACACTGAAGCTTTCTTT.

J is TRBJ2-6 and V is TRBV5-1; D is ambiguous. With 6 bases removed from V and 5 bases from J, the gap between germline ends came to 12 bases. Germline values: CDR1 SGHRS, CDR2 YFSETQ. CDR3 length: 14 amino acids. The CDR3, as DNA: TGCGCCAGCACCCCGGGTAGTTGGGCCAACGTCCTGACTTTC. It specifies CASTPGSWANVLTF.

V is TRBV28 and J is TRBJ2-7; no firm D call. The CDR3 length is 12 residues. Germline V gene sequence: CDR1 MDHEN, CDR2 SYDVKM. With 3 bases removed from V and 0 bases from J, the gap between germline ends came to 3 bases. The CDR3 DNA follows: TGTGCCAGCAGTTTTCTCTCCTACGAGCAGTACTTC. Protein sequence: CASSFLSYEQYF. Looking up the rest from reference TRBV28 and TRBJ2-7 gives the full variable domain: DVKVTQSSRYLVKRTGEKVFLECVQDMDHENMFWYRQDPGLGLRLIYFSYDVKMKEKGDIPEGYSVSREKKERFSLILESASTNQTSMYLCASSFLSYEQYFGPGTRLTVT.

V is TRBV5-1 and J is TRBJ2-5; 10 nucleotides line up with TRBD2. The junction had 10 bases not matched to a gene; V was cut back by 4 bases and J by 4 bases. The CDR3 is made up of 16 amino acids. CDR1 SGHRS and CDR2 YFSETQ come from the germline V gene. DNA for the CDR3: TGCGCCAGCAGCCGGGGGGCTAGCGGGAGTTCAGAGACCCAGTACTTC. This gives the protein CASSRGASGSSETQYF.

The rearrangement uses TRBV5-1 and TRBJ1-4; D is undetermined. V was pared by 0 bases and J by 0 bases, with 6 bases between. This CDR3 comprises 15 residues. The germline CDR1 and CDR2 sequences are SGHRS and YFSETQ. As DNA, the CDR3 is TGCGCCAGCAGCTTGGGGCAGTCAACTAATGAAAAACTGTTTTTT. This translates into CASSLGQSTNEKLFF.

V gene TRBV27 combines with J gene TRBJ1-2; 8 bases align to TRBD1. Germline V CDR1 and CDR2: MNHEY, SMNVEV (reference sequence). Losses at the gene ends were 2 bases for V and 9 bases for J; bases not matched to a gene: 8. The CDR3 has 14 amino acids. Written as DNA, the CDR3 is TGTGCCAGCAGTTTACAGGGGGCACAGGATAGCTACACCTTC. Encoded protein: CASSLQGAQDSYTF.

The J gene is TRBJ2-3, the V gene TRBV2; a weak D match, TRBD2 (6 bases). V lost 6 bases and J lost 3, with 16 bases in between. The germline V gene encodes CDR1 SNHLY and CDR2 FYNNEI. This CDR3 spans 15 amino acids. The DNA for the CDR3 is TGTGCCAGCAGACAGTATCGCGGGGAAACAGATACGCAGTATTTT. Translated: CASRQYRGETDTQYF.